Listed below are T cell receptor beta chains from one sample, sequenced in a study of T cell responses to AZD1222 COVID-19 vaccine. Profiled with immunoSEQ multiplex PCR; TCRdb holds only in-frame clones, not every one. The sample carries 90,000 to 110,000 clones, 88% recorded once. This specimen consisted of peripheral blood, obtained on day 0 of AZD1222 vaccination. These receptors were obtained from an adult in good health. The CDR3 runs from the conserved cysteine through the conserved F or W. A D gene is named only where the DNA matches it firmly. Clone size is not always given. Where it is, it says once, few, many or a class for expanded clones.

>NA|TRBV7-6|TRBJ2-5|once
CASSHGQGGGFQQETQYF
TGTGCCAGCAGCCACGGACAGGGAGGGGGCTTTCAGCAAGAGACCCAGTACTTC
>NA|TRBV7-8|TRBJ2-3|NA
CASSPRDQRQDTQYF
TGTGCCAGCAGCCCCCGGGACCAACGCCAGGATACGCAGTATTTT
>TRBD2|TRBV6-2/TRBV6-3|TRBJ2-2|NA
CASSDLEGLAGTTNTGELFF
TGTGCCAGCAGTGACCTAGAGGGGCTAGCGGGAACTACGAACACCGGGGAGCTGTTTTTT
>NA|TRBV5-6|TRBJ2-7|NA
CASSLMRLSYEQYF
TGTGCCAGCAGCTTGATGAGACTGTCCTACGAGCAGTACTTC
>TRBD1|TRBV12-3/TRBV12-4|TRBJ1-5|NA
CASRGQGSQPQHF
TGTGCCAGCAGAGGACAGGGGAGTCAGCCCCAGCATTTT
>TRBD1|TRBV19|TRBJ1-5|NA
CASSMRLGQGARQPQHF
TGTGCCAGTAGTATGAGATTGGGACAGGGGGCACGGCAGCCCCAGCATTTT
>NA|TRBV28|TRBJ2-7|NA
CASSLGIYEQYF
TGTGCCAGCAGTTTGGGGATCTACGAGCAGTACTTC
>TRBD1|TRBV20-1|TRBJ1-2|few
CSASQWDSPKVNGYTF
TGCAGTGCTAGTCAGTGGGACAGCCCAAAGGTTAATGGCTACACCTTC
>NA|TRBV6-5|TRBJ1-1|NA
CASSYSAGMRTEAFF
TGTGCCAGCAGTTACTCCGCAGGGATGAGGACTGAAGCTTTCTTT
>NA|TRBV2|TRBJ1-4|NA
CASRGGRGNEKLFF
TGTGCCAGCAGGGGCGGACGGGGGAATGAAAAACTGTTTTTT
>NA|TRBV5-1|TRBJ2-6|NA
CASSRGPQGSGANVLTF
TGCGCCAGCAGCCGCGGACCACAGGGTTCTGGGGCCAACGTCCTGACTTTC
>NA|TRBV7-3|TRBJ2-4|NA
CASSLQGGVKNIQYF
TGTGCCAGCAGCTTACAGGGAGGAGTCAAAAACATTCAGTACTTC
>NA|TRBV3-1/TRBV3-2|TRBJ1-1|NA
CASSQGRGSETEAFF
TGTGCCAGCAGCCAAGGGCGAGGGAGCGAGACTGAAGCTTTCTTT
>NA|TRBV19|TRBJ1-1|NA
CASSIGGLGAEAFF
TGTGCCAGTAGTATCGGAGGTTTGGGGGCTGAAGCTTTCTTT
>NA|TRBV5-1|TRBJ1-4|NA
CASSSSVATNEKLFF
TGCGCCAGCAGCTCCTCCGTTGCAACTAATGAAAAACTGTTTTTT
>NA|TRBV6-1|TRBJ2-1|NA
CASSEALSDPYNEQFF
TGTGCCAGCAGTGAAGCGTTGAGCGACCCCTACAATGAGCAGTTCTTC
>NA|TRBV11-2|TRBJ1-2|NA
CASSSGGSGKGYGYTF
TGTGCCAGCAGCTCTGGGGGGTCAGGGAAGGGGTATGGCTACACCTTC
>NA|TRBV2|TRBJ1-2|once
CASSEAEHYLDGYTF
TGTGCCAGCAGTGAAGCGGAACACTATTTAGATGGCTACACCTTC
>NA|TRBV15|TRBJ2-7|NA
CATIPGHGWVGEQYF
TGTGCCACCATTCCAGGACACGGATGGGTAGGTGAGCAGTACTTC
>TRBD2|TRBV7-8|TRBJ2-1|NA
CASSLVRESYNEQFF
TGTGCCAGCAGCTTAGTGCGGGAGTCCTACAATGAGCAGTTCTTC
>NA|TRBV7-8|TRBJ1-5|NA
CASSFPTVNQPQHF
TGTGCCAGCAGCTTCCCGACAGTAAATCAGCCCCAGCATTTT
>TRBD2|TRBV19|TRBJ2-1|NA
CASSIGTSGRNEQFF
TGTGCCAGTAGTATAGGTACTAGCGGGAGGAATGAGCAGTTCTTC
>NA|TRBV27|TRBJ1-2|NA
CASSLSTGRGGYTF
TGTGCCAGCAGTTTATCCACAGGGCGGGGTGGCTACACCTTC
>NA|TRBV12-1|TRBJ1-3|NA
CASSPGVGVGNTIYF
NA
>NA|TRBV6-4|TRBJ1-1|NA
CASSVNRDTEAFF
TGTGCCAGCAGTGTGAACAGAGACACTGAAGCTTTCTTT
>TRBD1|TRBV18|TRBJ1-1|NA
CASSPLGQGQAFF
TGTGCCAGCTCACCACTGGGACAGGGCCAGGCTTTCTTT
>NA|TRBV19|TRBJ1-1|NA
CASSMPSGPLGAFF
TGTGCCAGTAGTATGCCCTCAGGGCCCCTCGGGGCTTTCTTT
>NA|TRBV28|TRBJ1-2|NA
CASSFSEEVLSYGYTF
TGTGCCAGCAGTTTTTCCGAGGAGGTACTGAGCTATGGCTACACCTTC
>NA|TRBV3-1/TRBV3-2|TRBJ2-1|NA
CASSQDIVYNEQFF
TGTGCCAGCAGCCAAGATATAGTATACAATGAGCAGTTCTTC
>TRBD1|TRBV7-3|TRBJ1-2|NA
CASSSTGGTYGYTF
TGTGCCAGCAGCTCTACAGGGGGCACCTATGGCTACACCTTC
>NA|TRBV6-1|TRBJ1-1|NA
CASSTGTPPRAFF
TGTGCCAGCAGCACCGGGACCCCACCCAGAGCTTTCTTT
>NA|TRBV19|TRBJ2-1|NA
CASSIDPGNEQFF
TGTGCCAGTAGTATAGACCCGGGGAATGAGCAGTTCTTC
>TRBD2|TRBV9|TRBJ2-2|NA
CASSPLGRTSGSSGELFF
TGTGCCAGCAGCCCGTTGGGGAGGACTAGCGGGAGTTCCGGGGAGCTGTTTTTT
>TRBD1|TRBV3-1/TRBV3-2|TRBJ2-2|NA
CASTPDRAGELFF
TGTGCCAGCACCCCGGACAGGGCCGGGGAGCTGTTTTTT
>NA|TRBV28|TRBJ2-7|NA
CASSSAAGSHYEQYF
TGTGCCAGCAGTTCAGCCGCCGGTTCCCACTACGAGCAGTACTTC
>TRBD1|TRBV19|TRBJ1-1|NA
CASRRQGRNTEAFF
TGTGCCAGTAGGAGACAGGGGAGGAACACTGAAGCTTTCTTT
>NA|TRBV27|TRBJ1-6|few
CASSLGGRFDSPLHF
TGTGCCAGCAGTTTAGGGGGGAGGTTCGATTCACCCCTCCACTTT
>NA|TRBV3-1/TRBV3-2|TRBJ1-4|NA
CASSQGGQGNEKLFF
TGTGCCAGCAGCCAAGGGGGCCAGGGCAATGAAAAACTGTTTTTT
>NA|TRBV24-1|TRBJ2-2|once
CATSEGLNTGELFF
TGTGCCACCAGTGAGGGTCTTAACACCGGGGAGCTGTTTTTT
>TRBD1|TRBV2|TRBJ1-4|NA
CASSEATGVREKLFF
TGTGCCAGCAGTGAAGCAACAGGGGTGAGAGAAAAACTGTTTTTT
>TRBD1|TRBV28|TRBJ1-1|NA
CASRGTGGAPEAFF
TGTGCCAGCAGGGGGACAGGGGGCGCGCCTGAAGCTTTCTTT
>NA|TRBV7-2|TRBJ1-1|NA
CASSLVRTVNTEAFF
TGTGCCAGCAGCTTAGTCCGGACAGTGAACACTGAAGCTTTCTTT
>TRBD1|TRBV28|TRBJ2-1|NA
CASSQLQGASYNEQFF
TGTGCCAGCAGCCAATTACAGGGGGCCTCCTACAATGAGCAGTTCTTC
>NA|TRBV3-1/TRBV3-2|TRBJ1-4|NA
CASSPFNQDEKLFF
TGTGCCAGCAGCCCCTTTAATCAGGATGAAAAACTGTTTTTT
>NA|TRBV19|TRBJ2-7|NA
CASSMVLEVEQYF
TGTGCCAGTAGTATGGTACTAGAGGTCGAGCAGTACTTC
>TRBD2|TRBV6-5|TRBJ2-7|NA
CASRPIGRAYEQYF
TGTGCCAGCCGGCCGATCGGGAGGGCCTACGAGCAGTACTTC
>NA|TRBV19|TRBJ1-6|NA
CASRAGREGNSPLHF
TGTGCCAGTAGGGCCGGCAGGGAAGGAAATTCACCCCTCCACTTT
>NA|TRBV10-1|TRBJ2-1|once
CASSESGLNEQFF
TGCGCCAGCAGTGAGTCAGGGCTCAATGAGCAGTTCTTC
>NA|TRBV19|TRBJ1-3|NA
CASSTGVSGNTIYF
TGTGCCAGTAGTACAGGGGTCTCTGGAAACACCATATATTTT
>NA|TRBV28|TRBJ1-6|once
CASSSQGPHSPLHF
TGTGCCAGCAGTTCACAGGGACCGCATTCACCCCTCCACTTT
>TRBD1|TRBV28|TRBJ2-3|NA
CASSSGKFWGPGTASGTQYF
TGTGCCAGCAGTTCGGGGAAGTTCTGGGGCCCAGGGACAGCTTCTGGTACGCAGTATTTT
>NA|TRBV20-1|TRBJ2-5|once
CSASRIQETQYF
TGCAGTGCTAGTCGCATTCAAGAGACCCAGTACTTC
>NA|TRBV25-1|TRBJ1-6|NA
CASSPGFESPLHF
TGTGCCAGCAGCCCGGGTTTCGAATCACCCCTCCACTTT
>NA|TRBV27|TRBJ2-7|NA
CASSLSPGRRIHEQYF
TGTGCCAGCAGTTTATCCCCAGGGAGGAGAATCCACGAGCAGTACTTC